This T cell receptor (beta chain) was found in a study of tumor-infiltrating lymphocytes in oesophageal squamous cell carcinoma. By share of the sample, this clonotype is large. TCRdb itself ran the PCR reads through MiXCR, one entry per CDR3 protein. The profile covers 23,000 or so distinct CDR3 sequences, with 35% to 40% appearing a single time and about 40% taken by the ten largest. The germline V gene has CDR1 SGHNT and CDR2 YENEEA. Trimming took 3 bases from V and 4 from J, leaving 19 bases between them. The CDR3 contains 16 residues. This clonotype was obtained from a male donor with esophageal squamous cell carcinoma. The chain recombines TRBV11-3 with TRBJ2-7; D may be TRBD1 (5 bases). The sequencing input was esophageal tumor tissue. CDR3 in DNA: TGTGCCAGCAGCTTGGATCCACAGGACGGAGCGTACGAGCAGTACTTC. Translating it yields CASSLDPQDGAYEQYF.